The clone carrying this T cell receptor (beta chain) was seen a handful of times. This entry comes from a study of OX40 agonist ivuxolimab in advanced cancers. Turning to the study itself: Ivuxolimab, an agonist antibody against OX40 (CD134), was given to patients. Averaging roughly 60 years in age, with a range of 23 to 79, the cohort was approximately 83% male.

The CDR3 extends over 13 amino acids. Germline assignment: CDR1 WNHNN and CDR2 SYGVQD (reference sequence). V lost 5 bases and J 1 base, leaving 8 bases between the germline ends. The table came from immunoSEQ multiplex PCR; TCRdb's copy has only in-frame clones and leaves some out. Among about 90,000 clones listed, more than 80% were seen once. The source was CD4+ or CD8+ T cells sorted from blood, collected in a trial of the OX40 agonist ivuxolimab. This TCR was recovered from an adult with an advanced solid tumor such as melanoma, head and neck, liver or kidney cancer. V usage is TRBV10-1 and J usage is TRBJ1-1; possibly TRBD1 for D (6 bases). The CDR3 sequence is CASSHRENTEAFF. CDR3 sequence (DNA): TGCGCCAGCAGTCACAGGGAGAACACTGAAGCTTTCTTT.